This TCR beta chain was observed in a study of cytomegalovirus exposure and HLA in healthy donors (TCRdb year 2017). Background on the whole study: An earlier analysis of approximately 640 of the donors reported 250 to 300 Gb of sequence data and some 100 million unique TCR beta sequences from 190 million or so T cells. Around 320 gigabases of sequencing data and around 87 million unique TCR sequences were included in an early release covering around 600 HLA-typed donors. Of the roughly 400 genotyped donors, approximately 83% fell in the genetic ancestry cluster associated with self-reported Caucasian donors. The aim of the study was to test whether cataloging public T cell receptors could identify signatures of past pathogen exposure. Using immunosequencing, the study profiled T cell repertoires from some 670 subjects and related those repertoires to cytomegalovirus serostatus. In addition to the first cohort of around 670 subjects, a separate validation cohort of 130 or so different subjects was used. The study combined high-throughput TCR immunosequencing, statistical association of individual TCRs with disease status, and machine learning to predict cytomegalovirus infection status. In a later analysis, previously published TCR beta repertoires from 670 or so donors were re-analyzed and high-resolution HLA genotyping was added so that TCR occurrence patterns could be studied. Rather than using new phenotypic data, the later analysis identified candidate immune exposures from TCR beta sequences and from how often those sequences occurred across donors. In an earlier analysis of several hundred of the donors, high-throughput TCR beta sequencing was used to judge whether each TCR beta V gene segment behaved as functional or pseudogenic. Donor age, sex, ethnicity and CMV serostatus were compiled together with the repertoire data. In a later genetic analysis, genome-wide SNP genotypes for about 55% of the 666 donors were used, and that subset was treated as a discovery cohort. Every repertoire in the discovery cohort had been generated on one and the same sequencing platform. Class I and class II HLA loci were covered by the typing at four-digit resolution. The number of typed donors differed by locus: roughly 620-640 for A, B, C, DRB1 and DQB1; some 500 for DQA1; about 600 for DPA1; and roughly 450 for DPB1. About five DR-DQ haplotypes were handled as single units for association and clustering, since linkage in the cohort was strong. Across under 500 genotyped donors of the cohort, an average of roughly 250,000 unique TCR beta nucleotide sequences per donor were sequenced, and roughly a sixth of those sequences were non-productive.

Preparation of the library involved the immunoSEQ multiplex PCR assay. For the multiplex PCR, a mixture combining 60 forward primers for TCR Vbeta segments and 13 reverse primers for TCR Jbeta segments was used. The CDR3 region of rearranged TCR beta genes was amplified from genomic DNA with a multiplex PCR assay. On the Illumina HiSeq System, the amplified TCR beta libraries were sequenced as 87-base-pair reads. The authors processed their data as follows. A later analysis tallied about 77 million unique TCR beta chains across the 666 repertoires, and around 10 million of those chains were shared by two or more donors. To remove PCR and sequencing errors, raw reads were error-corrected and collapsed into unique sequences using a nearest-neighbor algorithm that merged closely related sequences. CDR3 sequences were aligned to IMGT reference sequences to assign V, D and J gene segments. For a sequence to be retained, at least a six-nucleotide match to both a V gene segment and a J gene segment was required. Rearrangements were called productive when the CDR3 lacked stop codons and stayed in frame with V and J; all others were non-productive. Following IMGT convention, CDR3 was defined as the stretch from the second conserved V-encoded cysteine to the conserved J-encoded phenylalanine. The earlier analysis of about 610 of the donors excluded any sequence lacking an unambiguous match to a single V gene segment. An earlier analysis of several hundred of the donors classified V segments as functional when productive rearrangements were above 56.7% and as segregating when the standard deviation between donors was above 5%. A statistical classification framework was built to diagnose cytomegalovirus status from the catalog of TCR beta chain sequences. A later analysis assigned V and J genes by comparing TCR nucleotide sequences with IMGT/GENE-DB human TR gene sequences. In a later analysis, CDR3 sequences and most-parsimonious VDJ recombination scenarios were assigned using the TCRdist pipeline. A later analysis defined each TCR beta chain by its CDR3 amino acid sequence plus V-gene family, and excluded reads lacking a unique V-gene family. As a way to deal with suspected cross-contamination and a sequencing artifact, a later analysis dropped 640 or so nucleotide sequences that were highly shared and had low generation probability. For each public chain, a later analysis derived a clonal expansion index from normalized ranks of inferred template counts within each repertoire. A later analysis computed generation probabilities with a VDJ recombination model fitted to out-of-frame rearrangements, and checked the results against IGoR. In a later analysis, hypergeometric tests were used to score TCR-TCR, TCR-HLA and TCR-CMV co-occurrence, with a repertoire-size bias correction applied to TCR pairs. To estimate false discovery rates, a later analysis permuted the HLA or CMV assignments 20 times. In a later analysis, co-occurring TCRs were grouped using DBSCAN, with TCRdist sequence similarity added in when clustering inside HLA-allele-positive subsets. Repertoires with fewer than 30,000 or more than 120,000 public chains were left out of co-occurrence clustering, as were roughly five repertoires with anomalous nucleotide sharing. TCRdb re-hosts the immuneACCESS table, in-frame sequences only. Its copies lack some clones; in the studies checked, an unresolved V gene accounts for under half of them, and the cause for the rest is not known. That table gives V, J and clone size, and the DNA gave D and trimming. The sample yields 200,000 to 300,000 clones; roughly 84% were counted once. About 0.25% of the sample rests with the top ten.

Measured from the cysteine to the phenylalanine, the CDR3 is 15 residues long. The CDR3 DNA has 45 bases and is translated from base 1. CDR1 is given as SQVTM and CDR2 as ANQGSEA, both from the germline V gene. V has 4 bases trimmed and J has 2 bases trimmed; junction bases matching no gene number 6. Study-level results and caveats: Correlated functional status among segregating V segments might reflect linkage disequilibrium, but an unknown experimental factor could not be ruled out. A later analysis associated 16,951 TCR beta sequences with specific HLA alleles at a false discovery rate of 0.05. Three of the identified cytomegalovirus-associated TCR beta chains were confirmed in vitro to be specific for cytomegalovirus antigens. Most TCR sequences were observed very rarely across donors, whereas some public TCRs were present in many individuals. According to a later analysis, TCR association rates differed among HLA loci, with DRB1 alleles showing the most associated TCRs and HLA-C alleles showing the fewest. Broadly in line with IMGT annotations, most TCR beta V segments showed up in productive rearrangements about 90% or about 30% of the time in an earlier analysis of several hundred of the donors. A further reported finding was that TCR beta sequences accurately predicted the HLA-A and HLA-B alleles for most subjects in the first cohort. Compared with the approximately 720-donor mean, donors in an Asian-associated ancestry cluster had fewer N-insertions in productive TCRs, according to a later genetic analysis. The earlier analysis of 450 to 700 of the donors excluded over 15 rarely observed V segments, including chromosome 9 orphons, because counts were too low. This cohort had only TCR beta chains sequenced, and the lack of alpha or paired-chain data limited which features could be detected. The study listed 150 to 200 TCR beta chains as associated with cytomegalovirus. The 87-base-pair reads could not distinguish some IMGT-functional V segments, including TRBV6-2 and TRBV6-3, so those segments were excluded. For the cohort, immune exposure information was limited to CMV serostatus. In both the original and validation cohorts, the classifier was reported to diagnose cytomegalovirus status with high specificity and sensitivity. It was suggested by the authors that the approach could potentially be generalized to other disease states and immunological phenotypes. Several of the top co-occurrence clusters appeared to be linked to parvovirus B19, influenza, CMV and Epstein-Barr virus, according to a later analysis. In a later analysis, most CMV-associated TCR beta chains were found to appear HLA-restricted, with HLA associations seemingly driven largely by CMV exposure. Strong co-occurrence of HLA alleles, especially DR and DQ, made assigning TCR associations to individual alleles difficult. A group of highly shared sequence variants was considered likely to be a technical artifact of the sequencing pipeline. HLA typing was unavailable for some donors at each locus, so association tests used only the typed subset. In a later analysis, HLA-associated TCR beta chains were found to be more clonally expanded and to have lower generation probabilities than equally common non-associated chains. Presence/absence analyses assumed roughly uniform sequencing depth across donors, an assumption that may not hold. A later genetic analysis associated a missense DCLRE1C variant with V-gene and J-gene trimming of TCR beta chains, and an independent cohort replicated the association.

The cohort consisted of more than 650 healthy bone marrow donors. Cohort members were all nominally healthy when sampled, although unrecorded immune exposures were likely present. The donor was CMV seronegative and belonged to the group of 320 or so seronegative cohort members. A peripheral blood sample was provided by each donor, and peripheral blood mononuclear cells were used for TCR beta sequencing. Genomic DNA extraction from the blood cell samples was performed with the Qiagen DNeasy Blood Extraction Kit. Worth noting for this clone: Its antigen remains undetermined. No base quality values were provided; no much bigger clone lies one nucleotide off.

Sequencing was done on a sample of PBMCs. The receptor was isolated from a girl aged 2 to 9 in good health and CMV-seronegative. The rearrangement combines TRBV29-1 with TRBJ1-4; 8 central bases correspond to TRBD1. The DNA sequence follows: TGCAGCGTTGGGGGACAGGCTGAGACTAATGAAAAACTGTTTTTT. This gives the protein CSVGGQAETNEKLFF.